A single sample gave rise to the 3 T cell receptor beta chains below, sequenced in a study of Ad26.COV2.S vaccination and SARS-CoV-2 variants. The repertoire was sequenced with immunoSEQ multiplex PCR; TCRdb's copy has only in-frame clones and lacks some. This table holds around 300,000 clones, less than 90% found once. Treatment denoted: some 19 received Ad26.COV2.S at low or high dose, single or two shots; roughly five received placebo; per-sample allocation not given. The samples date from day 63 after the first vaccine or placebo injection. Material: peripheral blood, obtained in a trial of Ad26.COV2.S vaccine versus placebo. The receptors come from a person aged 18-65 years who received the Ad26.COV2.S COVID-19 vaccine or a placebo.

This clone appeared a few times. V and J are TRBV9 and TRBJ1-1, with 8 bases matching TRBD1. Germline-derived CDR1 and CDR2 are SGDLS and YYNGEE. Trimming at V came to 5 bases and at J to 4 bases, leaving 4 bases not matched to a gene. The CDR3 runs to 13 residues. CDR3 loop: CASSFGQGTEAFF. The DNA of the CDR3 is TGTGCCAGCAGTTTTGGACAGGGCACTGAAGCTTTCTTT.

The chain employs TRBV6-2 or TRBV6-3 and TRBJ1-1; no firm D call. The CDR3 consists of 15 residues. V lost 0 bases and J lost 0, with 8 bases in between. In germline, CDR1 is MNHEY, CDR2 SVGEGT. The CDR3 sequence: CASSYSNRLNTEAFF. The CDR3 DNA follows: TGTGCCAGCAGTTACTCGAATCGGTTGAACACTGAAGCTTTCTTT.

The J gene is TRBJ1-4, the V gene TRBV7-9; 7 bases are shared with TRBD1. CDR3 length equals 16 residues. Germline loops: CDR1 SEHNR, CDR2 FQNEAQ (reference sequence). Trimming at V came to 2 bases and at J to 5 bases, leaving 8 bases not matched to a gene. CDR3 in DNA: TGTGCCAGCAGCTTACTCCGAGTGACAGGGAATGAAAAACTGTTTTTT. It translates to CASSLLRVTGNEKLFF.